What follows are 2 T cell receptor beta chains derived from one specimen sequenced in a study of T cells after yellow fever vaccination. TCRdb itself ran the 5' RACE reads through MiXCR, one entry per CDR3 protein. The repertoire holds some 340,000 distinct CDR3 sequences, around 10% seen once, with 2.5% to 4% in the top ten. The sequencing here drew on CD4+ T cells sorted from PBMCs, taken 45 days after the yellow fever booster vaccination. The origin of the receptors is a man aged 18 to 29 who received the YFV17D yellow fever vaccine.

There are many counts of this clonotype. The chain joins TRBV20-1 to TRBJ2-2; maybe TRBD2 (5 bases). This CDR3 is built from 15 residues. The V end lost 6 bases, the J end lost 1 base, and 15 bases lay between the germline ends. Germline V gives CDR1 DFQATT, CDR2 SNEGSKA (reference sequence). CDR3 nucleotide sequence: TGCAGTGCCCCTGAACCGGGGAGGAACACCGGGGAGCTGTTTTTT. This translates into CSAPEPGRNTGELFF.

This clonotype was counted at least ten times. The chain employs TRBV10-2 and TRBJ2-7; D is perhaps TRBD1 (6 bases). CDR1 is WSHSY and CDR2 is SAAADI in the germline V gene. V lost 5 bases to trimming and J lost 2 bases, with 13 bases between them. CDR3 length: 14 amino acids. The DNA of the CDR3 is TGCGCCAGCAGTTTTCCACAGGGTACCTACGAGCAGTACTTC. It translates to CASSFPQGTYEQYF.